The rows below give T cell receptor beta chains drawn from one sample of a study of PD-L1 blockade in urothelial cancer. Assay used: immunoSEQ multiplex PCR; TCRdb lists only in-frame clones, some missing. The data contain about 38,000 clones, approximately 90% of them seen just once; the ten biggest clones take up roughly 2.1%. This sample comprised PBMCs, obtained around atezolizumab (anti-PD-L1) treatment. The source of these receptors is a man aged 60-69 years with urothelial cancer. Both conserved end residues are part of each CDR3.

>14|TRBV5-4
CASSQGQNNEKLFF
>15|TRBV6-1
CASSETRGSPYGYTF
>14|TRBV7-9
CASSLGQGNQPQHF
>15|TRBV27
CASSSGVSYNSPLHF
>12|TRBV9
CASSGSGETQYF
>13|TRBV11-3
CASSFGGAYEQYF
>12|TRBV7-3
CASSRLTQPQHF
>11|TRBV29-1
CSVILADEQFF
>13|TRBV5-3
CARIGQGGEPQHF
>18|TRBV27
CASSFSLAGIKGTGELFF
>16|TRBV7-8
CASSLDVRGSGTEAFF
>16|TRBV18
CASSLGAGGGNQPQHF
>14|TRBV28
CASSPGQGMETQYF
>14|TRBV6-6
CASRGQGWDEKLFF
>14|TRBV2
CASTYIEGAEGYTF
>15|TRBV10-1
CASSGLAGVDNEQFF
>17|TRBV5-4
CASSLDGTGAGANVLTF
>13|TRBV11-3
CASSPPNGETQYF
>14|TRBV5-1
CASSLIQTTQEQFF
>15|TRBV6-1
CASSELTSGLYEQYF
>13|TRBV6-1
CASNLRAEDTQYF
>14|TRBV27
CASSHSQGRYEQYF
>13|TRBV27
CASSPNSNTEAFF
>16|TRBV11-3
CASSRFQLGRETEAFF
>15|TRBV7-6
CASSREVVLSDTQYF
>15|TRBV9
CASSVGGGRGSEQYF
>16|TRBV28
CASTLGTPLTLETQYF
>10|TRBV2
CASSGVEQYF
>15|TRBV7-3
CASSPRLAGGHEQFF
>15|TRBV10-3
CAINKLAGDSGEQYF
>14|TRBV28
CASTGGDRTYEQYF
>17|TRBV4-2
CASSQRTTWGQNTEAFF
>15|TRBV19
CASSRTEESNQPQHF
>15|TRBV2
CASSAGHSENTEAFF
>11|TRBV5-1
CATRLNYGYTF
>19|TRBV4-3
CASSQDPGLATMGTGELFF
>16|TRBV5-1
CASSTGTPDARNTIYF
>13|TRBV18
CASSPWASSTQYF
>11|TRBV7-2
CASSQGGTQYF
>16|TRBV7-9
CASSPPDRGRDQPQHF
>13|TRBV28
CASSLGQALEAFF
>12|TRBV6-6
CASSYQGHEQYF
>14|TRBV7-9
CASSLAGGPYEQYF
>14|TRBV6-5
CASRLVGGQETQYF
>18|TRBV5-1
CASSLFAGSTRMNTEAFF
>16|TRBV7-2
CASRTEGGGAPDTQYF
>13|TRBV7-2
CASSLGTGDEQFF
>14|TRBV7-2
CASTNRMGNTEAFF
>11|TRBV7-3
CASSSRDTPLF
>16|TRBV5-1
CASSLEGRASTDTQYF
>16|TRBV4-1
CASSQAPGSGNSPLHF
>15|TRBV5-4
CASSLEDGTGYGYTF